This T cell receptor (beta chain) was recorded in a study of blood T cell repertoires in COVID-19. Overall study: Sites across the United States, Italy and Spain contributed samples from acute and convalescent COVID-19. The cDNA or gDNA used as material had been derived from T cells, B-cell-depleted T cells, or PBMCs.

In the original analysis: From reference gene primer amplification, estimates of nucleated cell counts were derived. Produced via immunoSEQ multiplex PCR; TCRdb's table is partial and in-frame only. Clone size and V and J calls were adopted from that table, with D and trimming inferred from the DNA. The table has over 100,000 clones, around 89% seen once. Seattle patient enrollment occurred during active infection, with longitudinal follow-up thereafter. This clone came up a few times. This specimen includes other DNA sequences encoding the same CDR3. This CDR3 is built from 12 residues. V gave up 8 bases and J gave up 8 bases, with 12 bases separating them.

Material: peripheral blood. The sequence came from a man in his sixties with COVID-19, enrolled during active disease. V gene TRBV12-3 or TRBV12-4 combines with J gene TRBJ2-2; no firm D call. The CDR3 sequence is CASLRVSGELFF. Written as DNA, the CDR3 is TGTGCCAGCCTTCGGGTGTCTGGGGAGCTGTTTTTT.